The following is a TCR beta chain sequence with its context. The data stem from a study of CD8+ T cells in alopecia areata. cDNA reverse transcribed from extracted RNA served as the sequencing template. TCRdb keeps only in-frame clones here, not all; method: immunoSEQ multiplex PCR. The sample holds roughly 180,000 clones, around 63% seen once. Germline values: CDR1 GTSNPN, CDR2 SVGIG (reference sequence). Deletions cut 4 bases from V and 2 bases from J, with 14 bases between. The CDR3 has 14 residues. The sequenced sample was CD4+ T cells sorted from blood, obtained at week 0. This rearrangement joins TRBV30 to TRBJ1-1; D remains ambiguous. The source is a human donor with alopecia areata. In DNA, the CDR3 is TGTGCCTGGACGATGGCAGCAGTTAACACTGAAGCTTTCTTT. This codes for CAWTMAAVNTEAFF.